The sequence of this TCR beta chain was determined in a study of tumor T cells in aggressive B-cell lymphoma. Germline values: CDR1 SNHLY, CDR2 FYNNEI. V was clipped by 6 bases and J by 7 bases, with 13 bases between them. CDR3 length: 13 amino acids. Assay used: immunoSEQ multiplex PCR; TCRdb lists only in-frame clones, some missing. The sample carries 4,500 to 5,500 clones, roughly 93% recorded once. This TCR came from an adult with diffuse large B cell lymphoma. The V and J genes are TRBV2 and TRBJ2-1; a weak D match, TRBD2 (6 bases). Sample: tumor tissue. The CDR3 bases are TGTGCCAGCAGAGAGACTAGTAGGAATGAGCAGTTCTTC. Amino acid sequence: CASRETSRNEQFF.